One sample yielded the 22 T cell receptor beta chains listed below, sequenced in a study of blood T cell repertoires in COVID-19. The protocol was immunoSEQ multiplex PCR, while the TCRdb copy is restricted to in-frame clones and leaves out a portion. The top ten clones hold more than 0.85% of a sample with 350,000 to 400,000 clones, roughly 90% of them seen once. Sample: PBMCs or T cells enriched from blood (not recorded which). These receptors all come from a woman aged 30 to 39 with acute COVID-19.

The chain is built from TRBV4-3 and TRBJ2-2; tentatively, D is TRBD2 (5 bases). The CDR3 contains 17 residues. The germline CDR1 and CDR2 sequences are LGHNA and YSLEER. V gave up 1 base and J gave up 3 bases, with 15 bases separating them. CDR3 nucleotide sequence: TGCGCCAGCAGCCAAGCCCGGGGTAGGGTGGACACCGGGGAGCTGTTTTTT. Its translation: CASSQARGRVDTGELFF.

CDR3 in DNA: TGTGCCAGCAGAACCCCCCCCTACCCAGCTTTCTTT. Its protein product is CASRTPPYPAFF. The J gene is TRBJ1-1, the V gene TRBV12-3 or TRBV12-4; D not resolved. V lost 6 bases and J 10 bases, leaving 15 bases between the germline ends. The CDR3 loop spans 12 amino acids.

The sample holds one count of this clone. V is TRBV7-9 and J is TRBJ2-2, with D possibly TRBD1 on 5 matching bases. V shed 1 base and J shed 4 bases, with 13 bases lying between them. Germline V CDR1 and CDR2: SEHNR, FQNEAQ (reference sequence). This CDR3 spans 16 amino acids. The CDR3, as DNA: TGTGCCAGCAGCTTAGTACGGACAACGGGCACCGGGGAGCTGTTTTTT. This sequence encodes CASSLVRTTGTGELFF. The complete variable domain, with remaining parts taken from reference TRBV7-9 and TRBJ2-2, reads DTGVSQNPRHKITKRGQNVTFRCDPISEHNRLYWYRQTLGQGPEFLTYFQNEAQLEKSRLLSDRFSAERPKGSFSTLEIQRTEQGDSAMYLCASSLVRTTGTGELFFGEGSRLTVL.

This chain uses TRBV5-8 with TRBJ1-5, with 9 bases matching TRBD1. Trimming took 3 bases from V and 4 from J; bases not matched to a gene: 8. There are 16 residues in the CDR3. CDR1 and CDR2 (germline): SGHTS, YDEGEE. In DNA form, the CDR3 reads TGTGCCAGCAGCTCGCCGGGACAGGGTCATAATCAGCCCCAGCATTTT. Translating it yields CASSSPGQGHNQPQHF.

The rearrangement links TRBV24-1 to TRBJ2-2; TRBD1 is a possible D gene (5 bases). The CDR3 sequence is 16 residues long. Germline V gene sequence: CDR1 KGHDR, CDR2 SFDVKD. The ends were cut back, 6 bases at V and 0 bases at J, with 13 bases in the middle. The DNA of the CDR3 is TGTGCCACCAGTAAATTGGGGCCCCCGAACACCGGGGAGCTGTTTTTT. The encoded protein is CATSKLGPPNTGELFF.

The genes are TRBV5-5 and TRBJ1-5; D is undetermined. CDR3 size: 13 residues. The V gene lost 1 base and the J gene lost 6 bases, with 8 bases spanning the gap. Germline V gene lookup returns CDR1 SGHKS and CDR2 YYEKEE (reference sequence). CDR3 DNA sequence: TGTGCCAGCAGCTTGACGGGTGGTCAGCCCCAGCATTTT. Its protein is CASSLTGGQPQHF.

V is TRBV19 and J is TRBJ2-7; TRBD2 might be the D (5 bases). V was trimmed by 7 bases and J by 1 base, leaving 8 bases between them. The CDR3 runs 12 residues. Germline CDR1 LNHDA, CDR2 SQIVND (reference sequence). This CDR3 reads CASKEGSYEQYF. The CDR3 bases are TGTGCCAGTAAAGAGGGATCCTACGAGCAGTACTTC.

The table lists this clone with a few counts. The gene calls are TRBV7-3 and TRBJ2-3; TRBD1 aligns across 7 bases. J lost 3 bases, V lost 3 bases, and 9 bases had no gene match. CDR3 length equals 16 residues. Germline V gene lookup returns CDR1 SGHTA and CDR2 FQGTGA. In nucleotides, the CDR3 is TGTGCCAGCAGCTTCCGACAGGGTAAAACGACAGATACGCAGTATTTT. As protein: CASSFRQGKTTDTQYF.

V and J are TRBV30 and TRBJ1-1; D not certain. This CDR3 region has 13 residues. Trimming cost V 2 bases and J 8 bases, with 15 bases left between them. Germline-derived CDR1 and CDR2 are GTSNPN and SVGIG (reference sequence). The CDR3 DNA is TGTGCCTGGAGTCTCTCCAGGATTCGAGAAGCTTTCTTT. As protein: CAWSLSRIREAFF. The full variable domain, rest sourced from reference TRBV30 and TRBJ1-1, is SQTIHQWPATLVQPVGSPLSLECTVEGTSNPNLYWYRQAAGRGLQLLFYSVGIGQISSEVPQNLSASRPQDRQFILSSKKLLLSDSGFYLCAWSLSRIREAFFGQGTRLTVV.

The chain couples TRBV7-9 to TRBJ2-1; 8 bases are shared with TRBD2. This CDR3 has 15 amino acids. Germline values: CDR1 SEHNR, CDR2 FQNEAQ (reference sequence). The V and J ends lost 7 bases and 0 bases, in that order; junction bases with no gene match: 5. The CDR3 loop reads CASNERGSSYNEQFF. In DNA form, the CDR3 reads TGTGCCAGCAACGAGCGGGGGAGCTCCTACAATGAGCAGTTCTTC.

A single count supports this clone. The V and J genes are TRBV10-3 and TRBJ1-1; a weak D match, TRBD1 (6 bases). This CDR3 has 13 residues. Trimming took off 5 bases at V and 2 bases at J, with 9 bases between the two ends. From germline, CDR1 is ENHRY and CDR2 SYGVKD. The chain's CDR3 is CAISHGTNTEAFF. The CDR3 DNA reads as TGTGCCATCAGTCACGGGACAAACACTGAAGCTTTCTTT.

Only one count was recorded for this clone. The CDR3: CASSLDLGGRSYEQYF. The CDR3, as DNA: TGTGCCAGCAGCTTAGATTTAGGGGGACGTTCCTACGAGCAGTACTTC. The J gene is TRBJ2-7, the V gene TRBV7-8; weak D call: TRBD1 (6 bases). V shed 1 base and J shed 1 base, with 14 bases lying between them. Germline CDR1 reads SGHVS; CDR2 reads FQNEAQ. The CDR3 runs 16 residues.

The chain links TRBV19 to TRBJ1-5; D is possibly TRBD1 (5 bases). Per the germline V gene, CDR1 is LNHDA and CDR2 is SQIVND (reference sequence). The CDR3 extends over 20 amino acids. Deletions cut 4 bases from V and 0 bases from J, with 25 bases between. CDR3 nucleotides: TGTGCCAGTAGTACTGAAGCAGGGCAAGCTCCCGAGTATAGCAATCAGCCCCAGCATTTT. This codes for CASSTEAGQAPEYSNQPQHF. Filled out from reference TRBV19 and TRBJ1-5, the complete variable domain reads DGGITQSPKYLFRKEGQNVTLSCEQNLNHDAMYWYRQDPGQGLRLIYYSQIVNDFQKGDIAEGYSVSREKKESFPLTVTSAQKNPTAFYLCASSTEAGQAPEYSNQPQHFGDGTRLSIL.

This chain joins TRBV18 and TRBJ2-3; TRBD2 matches 7 bases. The CDR3 spans 15 residues. Germline-derived CDR1 and CDR2 are KGHSH and LQKENI. The V segment lost 3 bases and the J segment 1 base; nucleotides outside the gene matches: 4. The CDR3 region is CASSPLAAGTDTQYF. DNA of the CDR3: TGTGCCAGCTCACCTCTAGCGGCTGGCACAGATACGCAGTATTTT.

The chain uses TRBV6-5 and TRBJ1-3; D unresolved. The CDR3 contains 14 residues. CDR1 MNHEY and CDR2 SVGAGI come from the germline V gene. V shed 10 bases and J shed 0 bases, with 13 bases lying between them. The DNA for the CDR3 is TGTGCCACCGTCGGGTCGGGCTCTGGAAACACCATATATTTT. It codes for CATVGSGSGNTIYF.

This chain joins TRBV6-5 and TRBJ1-5; the match to TRBD1 covers 8 bases. Germline lookup yields CDR1 MNHEY and CDR2 SVGAGI. The CDR3 length is 14 residues. V was clipped by 6 bases and J by 4 bases; unmatched bases: 5. The CDR3 DNA reads TGTGCCAGCAGCGCCGGGACAGGAAATCAGCCCCAGCATTTT. As protein: CASSAGTGNQPQHF.

The chain joins TRBV2 to TRBJ2-5; D not certain. CDR1 and CDR2 (germline): SNHLY, FYNNEI. Trimming took 0 bases from V and 1 from J, leaving 12 bases between them. This CDR3 region has 16 residues. This chain's CDR3 is CASSEAGYSGQETQYF. As DNA, the CDR3 is TGTGCCAGCAGTGAAGCGGGCTATAGTGGCCAAGAGACCCAGTACTTC.

In nucleotides, the CDR3 is TGCGCCAGCAGCCCCGCTAGCTCTGGAAACACCATATATTTT. Its translation is CASSPASSGNTIYF. This rearrangement joins TRBV5-1 to TRBJ1-3; D unresolved. This CDR3 has 14 amino acids. In germline, CDR1 is SGHRS, CDR2 YFSETQ. The V gene lost 4 bases and the J gene lost 0 bases, with 8 bases spanning the gap.

The V and J genes are TRBV2 and TRBJ2-1; D unresolved. The germline gives CDR1 SNHLY, CDR2 FYNNEI. This CDR3 comprises 12 residues. The germline V and J ends were trimmed by 6 bases and 9 bases, with 12 bases remaining between them. DNA for the CDR3: TGTGCCAGCAGCGCACTTGCCATTGAGCAGTTCTTC. Amino acid sequence: CASSALAIEQFF.

This rearrangement joins TRBV5-5 to TRBJ1-2; tentative D call: TRBD1 (5 bases). CDR3 size: 14 residues. The V and J ends lost 3 bases and 6 bases respectively, with 15 bases between them. CDR1 is SGHKS and CDR2 is YYEKEE in the germline V gene (reference sequence). CDR3 nucleotide sequence: TGTGCCAGCAGCTCCCCCGCAGGGAGGGATGGCTACACCTTC. Amino acid sequence: CASSSPAGRDGYTF.

The chain combines TRBV7-2 with TRBJ2-7; 12 positions agree with TRBD2. From germline, CDR1 is SGHTA and CDR2 FQGNSA. Germline trimming cut 6 bases from V and 4 bases from J; bases unmatched to any gene: 4. The CDR3 runs to 14 residues. CDR3 protein: CASRRLAGAYEQYF. For the CDR3, the DNA is TGTGCCAGCAGAAGACTAGCGGGGGCGTACGAGCAGTACTTC.

This chain uses TRBV2 with TRBJ2-2; D gene ambiguous. This CDR3 region has 15 residues. V lost 3 bases to trimming and J lost 0 bases, with 8 bases between them. Germline values: CDR1 SNHLY, CDR2 FYNNEI. The CDR3 protein is CASSDGLANTGELFF. In DNA, the CDR3 is TGTGCCAGCAGTGATGGCCTTGCGAACACCGGGGAGCTGTTTTTT.